The T cell receptor (beta chain) under discussion was sequenced for a study of blood T cells in healthy people across ages. Study in general: Roughly one uniquely barcoded beta molecule per two T cells was captured.

Next came a second PCR, run for roughly 7 to 12 cycles, which used a sample-barcoded 5' primer along with a J-beta primer mix. TCRdb reprocessed the 5' RACE reads with MiXCR, giving one entry per CDR3 protein. The sample has fewer than 2,000,000 distinct CDR3 sequences; around 36% are singletons. With 3 bases clipped from V and 6 bases from J, the junction kept 13 bases outside the gene matches. In germline, CDR1 is SGDLS, CDR2 YYNGEE. This CDR3 is built from 16 residues. The source of this sequence is a woman under 40 in good health. Sequenced input: blood. The V call is TRBV9, the J call TRBJ2-3; 7 bases align to TRBD2. CDR3 coding DNA: TGTGCCAGCAGCGCCGGGACTACCTTAGATAGTGATACGCAGTATTTT. Translation gives CASSAGTTLDSDTQYF. The entire variable domain, with the rest obtained from reference TRBV9 and TRBJ2-3, is as follows: DSGVTQTPKHLITATGQRVTLRCSPRSGDLSVYWYQQSLDQGLQFLIQYYNGEERAKGNILERFSAQQFPDLHSELNLSSLELGDSALYFCASSAGTTLDSDTQYFGPGTRLTVL.